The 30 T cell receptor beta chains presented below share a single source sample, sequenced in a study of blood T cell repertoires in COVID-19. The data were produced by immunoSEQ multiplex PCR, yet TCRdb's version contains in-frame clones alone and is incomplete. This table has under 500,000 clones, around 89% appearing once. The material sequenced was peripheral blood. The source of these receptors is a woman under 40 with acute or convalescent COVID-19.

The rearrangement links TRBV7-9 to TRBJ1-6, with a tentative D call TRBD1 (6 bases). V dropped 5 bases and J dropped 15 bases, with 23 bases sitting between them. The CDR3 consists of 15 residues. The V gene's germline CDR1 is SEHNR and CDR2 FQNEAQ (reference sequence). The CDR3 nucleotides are TGTGCCAGCAGCCAACAGGGCGTCCTGGGTGAGGTCCTCCACTTT. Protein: CASSQQGVLGEVLHF.

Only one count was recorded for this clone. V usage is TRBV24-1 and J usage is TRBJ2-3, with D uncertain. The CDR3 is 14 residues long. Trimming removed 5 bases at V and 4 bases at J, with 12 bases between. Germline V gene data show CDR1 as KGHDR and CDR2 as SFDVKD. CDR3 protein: CATSASPQADTQYF. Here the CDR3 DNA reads TGTGCCACCAGTGCCAGCCCTCAGGCAGATACGCAGTATTTT.

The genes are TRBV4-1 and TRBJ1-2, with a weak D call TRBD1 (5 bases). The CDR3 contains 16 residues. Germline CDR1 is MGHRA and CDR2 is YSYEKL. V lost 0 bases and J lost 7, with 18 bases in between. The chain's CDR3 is CASSQEINARGTGYTF. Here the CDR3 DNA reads TGCGCCAGCAGCCAAGAAATAAATGCCCGGGGGACTGGCTACACCTTC.

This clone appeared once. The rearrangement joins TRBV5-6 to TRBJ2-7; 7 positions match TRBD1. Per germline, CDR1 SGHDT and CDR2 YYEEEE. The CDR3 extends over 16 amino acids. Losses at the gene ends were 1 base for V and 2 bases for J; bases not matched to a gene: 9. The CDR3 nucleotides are TGTGCCAGCAGCTTGAAACAGGGGTCATATGCCTACGAGCAGTACTTC. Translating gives CASSLKQGSYAYEQYF.

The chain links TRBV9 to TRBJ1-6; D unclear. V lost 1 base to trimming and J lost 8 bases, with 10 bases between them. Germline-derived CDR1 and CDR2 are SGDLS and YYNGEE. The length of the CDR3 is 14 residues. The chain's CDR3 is CASSVRSLDSPLHF. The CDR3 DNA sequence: TGTGCCAGCAGCGTACGGTCGTTGGATTCACCCCTCCACTTT.

The CDR3, as DNA: TGTGCCAGCAGTTATTCCGGGGGGACCTTTCAGTACTTC. This encodes CASSYSGGTFQYF. This sequence joins TRBV6-5 and TRBJ2-4; 7 positions match TRBD2. CDR1 is MNHEY, CDR2 SVGAGI, per germline. The CDR3 is 13 residues long. The J segment lost 11 bases and the V segment lost 3 bases, leaving 7 bases of the junction unmatched.

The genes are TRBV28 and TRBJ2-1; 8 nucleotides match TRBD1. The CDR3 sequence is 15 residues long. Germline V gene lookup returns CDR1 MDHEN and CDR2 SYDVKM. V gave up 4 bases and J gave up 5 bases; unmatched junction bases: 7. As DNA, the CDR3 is TGTGCCAGCAGTTCAAGGACAGGGTTGGACAATGAGCAGTTCTTC. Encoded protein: CASSSRTGLDNEQFF.

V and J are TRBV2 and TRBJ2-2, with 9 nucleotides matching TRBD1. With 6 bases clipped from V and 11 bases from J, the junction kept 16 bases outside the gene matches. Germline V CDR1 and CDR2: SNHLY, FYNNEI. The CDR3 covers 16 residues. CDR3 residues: CASRPTGGLFSGELFF. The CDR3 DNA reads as TGTGCCAGCAGACCAACAGGGGGCCTCTTCTCGGGAGAGCTGTTTTTT.

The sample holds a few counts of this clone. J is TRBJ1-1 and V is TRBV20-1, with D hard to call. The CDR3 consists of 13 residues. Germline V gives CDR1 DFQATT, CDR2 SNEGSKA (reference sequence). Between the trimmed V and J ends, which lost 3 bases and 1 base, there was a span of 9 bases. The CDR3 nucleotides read TGCAGTGCTAGTGAGAGATCGAACACTGAAGCTTTCTTT. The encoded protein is CSASERSNTEAFF.

Here the CDR3 reads CASSLGGGLSSSYNEQFF. The CDR3 DNA follows: TGTGCCAGCAGCTTGGGAGGCGGGCTTTCGAGCTCCTACAATGAGCAGTTCTTC. V is TRBV5-4 and J is TRBJ2-1; possible D gene TRBD2, 5 bases. Germline values: CDR1 SGHNT, CDR2 YYREEE (reference sequence). V dropped 0 bases and J dropped 0 bases, with 16 bases sitting between them. The CDR3 has 18 amino acids.

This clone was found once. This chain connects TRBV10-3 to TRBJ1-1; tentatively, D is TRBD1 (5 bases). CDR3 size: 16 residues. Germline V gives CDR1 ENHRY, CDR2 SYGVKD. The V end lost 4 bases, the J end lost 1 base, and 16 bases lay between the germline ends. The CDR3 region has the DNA TGTGCCATCAGTGGGGCGCGGGAAGGGGCGAACACTGAAGCTTTCTTT. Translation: CAISGAREGANTEAFF.

CDR3 nucleotides: TGTGCCAGCAGGCAGGGGTTGAGCAATCAGCCCCAGCATTTT. Its translation: CASRQGLSNQPQHF. This chain uses TRBV2 with TRBJ1-5; D may be TRBD1 (6 bases). The V and J ends lost 6 bases and 1 base respectively, with 10 bases between them. CDR1 SNHLY and CDR2 FYNNEI come from the germline V gene. This CDR3 comprises 14 residues.

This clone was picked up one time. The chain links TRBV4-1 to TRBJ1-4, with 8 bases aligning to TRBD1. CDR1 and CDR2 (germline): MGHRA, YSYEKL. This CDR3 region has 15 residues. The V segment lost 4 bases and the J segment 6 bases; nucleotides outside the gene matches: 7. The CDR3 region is CASSPTKGQDEKLFF. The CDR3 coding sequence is TGCGCCAGCAGCCCGACAAAGGGACAGGATGAAAAACTGTTTTTT.

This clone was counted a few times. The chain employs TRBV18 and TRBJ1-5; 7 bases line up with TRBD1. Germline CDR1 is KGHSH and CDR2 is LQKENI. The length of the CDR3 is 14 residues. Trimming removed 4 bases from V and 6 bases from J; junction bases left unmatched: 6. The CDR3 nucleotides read TGTGCCAGCTCACAAACAGGGGCCGTTCAGCCCCAGCATTTT. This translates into CASSQTGAVQPQHF. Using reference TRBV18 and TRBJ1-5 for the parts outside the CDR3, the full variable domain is NAGVMQNPRHLVRRRGQEARLRCSPMKGHSHVYWYRQLPEEGLKFMVYLQKENIIDESGMPKERFSAEFPKEGPSILRIQQVVRGDSAAYFCASSQTGAVQPQHFGDGTRLSIL.

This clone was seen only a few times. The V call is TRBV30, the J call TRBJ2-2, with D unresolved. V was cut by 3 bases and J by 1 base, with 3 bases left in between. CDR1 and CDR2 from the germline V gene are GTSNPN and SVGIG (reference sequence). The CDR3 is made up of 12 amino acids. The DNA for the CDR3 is TGTGCCTGGAGCGGGAACACCGGGGAGCTGTTTTTT. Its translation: CAWSGNTGELFF.

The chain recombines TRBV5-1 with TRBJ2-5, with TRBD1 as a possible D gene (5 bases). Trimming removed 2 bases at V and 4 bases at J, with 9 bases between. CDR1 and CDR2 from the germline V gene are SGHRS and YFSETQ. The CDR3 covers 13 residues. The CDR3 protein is CASSFNQGETQYF. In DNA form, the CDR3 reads TGCGCCAGCAGCTTTAATCAGGGAGAGACCCAGTACTTC. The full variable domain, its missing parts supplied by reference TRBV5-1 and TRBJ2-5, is KAGVTQTPRYLIKTRGQQVTLSCSPISGHRSVSWYQQTPGQGLQFLFEYFSETQRNKGNFPGRFSGRQFSNSRSEMNVSTLELGDSALYLCASSFNQGETQYFGPGTRLLVL.

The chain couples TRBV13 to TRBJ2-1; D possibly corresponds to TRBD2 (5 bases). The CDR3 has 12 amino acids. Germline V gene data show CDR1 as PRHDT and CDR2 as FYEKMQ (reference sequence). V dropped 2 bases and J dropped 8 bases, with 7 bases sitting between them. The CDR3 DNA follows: TGTGCCAGCAGCTTATGGGGAGATGAGCAGTTCTTC. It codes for CASSLWGDEQFF.

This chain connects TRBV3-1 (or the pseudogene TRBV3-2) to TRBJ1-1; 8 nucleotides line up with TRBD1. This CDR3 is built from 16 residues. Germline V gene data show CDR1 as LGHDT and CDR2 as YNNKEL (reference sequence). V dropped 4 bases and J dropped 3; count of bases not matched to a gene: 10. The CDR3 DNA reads TGTGCCAGCAGCCTATGGGACAGGTTTGAGGACACTGAAGCTTTCTTT. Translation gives CASSLWDRFEDTEAFF.

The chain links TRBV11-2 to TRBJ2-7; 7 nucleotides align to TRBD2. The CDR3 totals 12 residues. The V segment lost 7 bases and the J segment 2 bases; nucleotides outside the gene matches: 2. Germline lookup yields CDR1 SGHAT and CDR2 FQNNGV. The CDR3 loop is CASTRGAYEQYF. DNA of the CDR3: TGTGCCAGCACACGGGGGGCCTACGAGCAGTACTTC.

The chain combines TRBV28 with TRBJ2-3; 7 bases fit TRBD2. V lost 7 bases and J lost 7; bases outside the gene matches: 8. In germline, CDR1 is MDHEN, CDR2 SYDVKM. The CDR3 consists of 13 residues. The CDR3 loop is CASTLGGGYTQYF. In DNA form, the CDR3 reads TGTGCCAGCACCCTGGGCGGGGGTTATACGCAGTATTTT.

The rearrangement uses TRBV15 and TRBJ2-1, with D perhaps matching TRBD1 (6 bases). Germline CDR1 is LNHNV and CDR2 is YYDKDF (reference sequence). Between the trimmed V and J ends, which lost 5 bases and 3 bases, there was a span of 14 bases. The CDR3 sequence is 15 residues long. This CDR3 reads CATSDRQENYNEQFF. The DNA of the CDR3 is TGTGCCACCAGCGACCGACAGGAGAACTACAATGAGCAGTTCTTC. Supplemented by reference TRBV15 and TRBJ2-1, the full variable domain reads DAMVIQNPRYQVTQFGKPVTLSCSQTLNHNVMYWYQQKSSQAPKLLFHYYDKDFNNEADTPDNFQSRRPNTSFCFLDIRSPGLGDTAMYLCATSDRQENYNEQFFGPGTRLTVL.

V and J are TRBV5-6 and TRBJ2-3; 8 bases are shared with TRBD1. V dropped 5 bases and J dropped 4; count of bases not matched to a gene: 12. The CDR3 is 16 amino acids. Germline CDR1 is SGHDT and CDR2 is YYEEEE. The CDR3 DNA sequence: TGTGCCAGCAGGATAGGCCCGACAGGGGATGCAGATACGCAGTATTTT. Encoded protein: CASRIGPTGDADTQYF.

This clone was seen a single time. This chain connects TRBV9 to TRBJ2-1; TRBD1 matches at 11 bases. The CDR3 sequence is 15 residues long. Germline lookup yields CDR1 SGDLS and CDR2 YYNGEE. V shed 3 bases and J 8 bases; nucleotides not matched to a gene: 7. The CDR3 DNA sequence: TGTGCCAGCAGCGCAACCGGGACAGGGGGTTATGAGCAGTTCTTC. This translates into CASSATGTGGYEQFF.

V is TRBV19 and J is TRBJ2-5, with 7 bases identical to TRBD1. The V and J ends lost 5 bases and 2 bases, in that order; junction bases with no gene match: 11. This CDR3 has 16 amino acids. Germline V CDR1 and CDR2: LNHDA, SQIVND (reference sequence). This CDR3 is CASSSPGTVLQETQYF. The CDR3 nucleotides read TGTGCCAGTAGTTCCCCCGGGACAGTCCTTCAAGAGACCCAGTACTTC.

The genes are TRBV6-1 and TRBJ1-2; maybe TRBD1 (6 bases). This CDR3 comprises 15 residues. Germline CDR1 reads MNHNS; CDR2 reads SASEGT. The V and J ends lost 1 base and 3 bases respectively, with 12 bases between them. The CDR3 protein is CASSEGVGAYYGYTF. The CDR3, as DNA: TGTGCCAGCAGTGAAGGGGTGGGGGCGTACTATGGCTACACCTTC.

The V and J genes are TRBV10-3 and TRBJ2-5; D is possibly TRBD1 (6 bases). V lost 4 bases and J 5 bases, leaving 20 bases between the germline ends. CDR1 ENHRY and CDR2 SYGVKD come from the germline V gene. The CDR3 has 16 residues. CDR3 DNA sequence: TGTGCCATCAGTGCCGCGTTTAAACAGGGCGGGGAGACCCAGTACTTC. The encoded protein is CAISAAFKQGGETQYF.

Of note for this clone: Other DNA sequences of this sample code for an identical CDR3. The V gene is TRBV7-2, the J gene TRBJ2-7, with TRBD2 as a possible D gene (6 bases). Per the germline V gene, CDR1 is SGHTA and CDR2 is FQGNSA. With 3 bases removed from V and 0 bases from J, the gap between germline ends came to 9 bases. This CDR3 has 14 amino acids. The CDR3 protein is CASSFGGSSYEQYF. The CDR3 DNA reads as TGTGCCAGCAGCTTTGGGGGGTCCTCCTACGAGCAGTACTTC.

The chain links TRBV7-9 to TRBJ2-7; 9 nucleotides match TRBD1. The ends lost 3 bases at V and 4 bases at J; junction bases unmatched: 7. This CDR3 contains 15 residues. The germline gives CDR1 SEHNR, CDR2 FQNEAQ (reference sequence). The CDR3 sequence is CASSFSTGGGYEQYF. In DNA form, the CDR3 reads TGTGCCAGCAGCTTTTCTACAGGGGGCGGGTACGAGCAGTACTTC.

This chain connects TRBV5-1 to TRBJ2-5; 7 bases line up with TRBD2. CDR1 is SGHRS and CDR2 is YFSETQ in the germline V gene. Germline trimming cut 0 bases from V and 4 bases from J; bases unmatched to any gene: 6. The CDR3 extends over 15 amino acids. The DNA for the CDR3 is TGCGCCAGCAGCTTGGGGACTAGGATCGGAGAGACCCAGTACTTC. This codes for CASSLGTRIGETQYF.

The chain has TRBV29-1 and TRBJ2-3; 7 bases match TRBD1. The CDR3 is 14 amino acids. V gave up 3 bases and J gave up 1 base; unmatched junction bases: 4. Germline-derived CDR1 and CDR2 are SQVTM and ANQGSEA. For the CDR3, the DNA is TGCAGCGTTGAGGGGGACAGAGGCACAGATACGCAGTATTTT. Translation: CSVEGDRGTDTQYF.